This T cell receptor (beta chain) derives from a study of shared clonotypes between healthy human individuals. Study in general: CD4 naive cells filled three plates per donor, CD4 memory three, CD8 naive two and CD8 memory one.

Study results and limitations: Among the subsets, naive ones generally showed larger estimated richness than memory ones. Sequencing depth was predicted to influence how clonotypes are shared among donors.

On this clone itself: Its antigen is unidentified.

V lost 5 bases and J lost 0; bases outside the gene matches: 14. This CDR3 region has 18 residues. Germline lookup yields CDR1 SGHDT and CDR2 YYEEEE. Sequencing was performed with immunoSEQ multiplex PCR; in TCRdb, only in-frame clones are kept and a portion is missing. The table lists hundreds of thousands of clones, less than 80% of them singletons. This receptor was taken from a woman in her 30s in good health. This sequence joins TRBV5-6 and TRBJ2-4, with 7 bases lining up with TRBD2. Sequencing was carried out using memory CD4+ T cells sorted from blood. Subset defined: CD45RA-negative fraction. In DNA, the CDR3 is TGTGCCAGCAGTCTTCTGTTGAGCGGGATTAAAGCCAAAAACATTCAGTACTTC. Amino acid sequence: CASSLLLSGIKAKNIQYF.